This is a list of T cell receptor beta chains from one sample in a study of neurological immune-mediated disorders. TCRdb re-called the 5' RACE reads with MiXCR, one entry per CDR3 protein. The top ten clones hold 15% to 19% of a sample with 70,000 to 95,000 distinct CDR3 sequences, roughly a sixth of them seen once. The specimen was PBMCs. These TCRs come from a middle-aged woman in good health. Both conserved end residues are trimmed from each CDR3.

TRBV7-6	TRBJ2-1	ASSPGAGDYNEQF
TRBV20-1	TRBJ2-3	SASRAGALTDTQY
TRBV6-2/TRBV6-3	TRBJ1-5	ASSSMFQGKSAQH
TRBV27	TRBJ1-5	ASSLLAQSNQPQH
TRBV20-1	TRBJ2-2	SAREGTQGESGELF
TRBV9	TRBJ1-6	ASSVSGQLDVGNSPLH
TRBV27	TRBJ1-3	ASSPNWTGARPTIY
TRBV6-4	TRBJ1-5	ASPREGDSDSNQPQH
TRBV7-2	TRBJ1-1	ASSFHNSAWDF
TRBV7-8	TRBJ2-7	ASSSLPGQGGSAYEQY
TRBV25-1	TRBJ1-1	ASSPGAGTEAF
TRBV3-1	TRBJ2-1	ASSAARDNNEQF
TRBV12-3/TRBV12-4	TRBJ2-1	ASSPDRFSYNEQF
TRBV10-3	TRBJ1-1	AISESWGNTEAF
TRBV9	TRBJ1-3	ASSTGVYGGNTIY
TRBV6-4	TRBJ2-1	ASSDTGTGKANEQF
TRBV20-1	TRBJ2-6	SAKHPGANVLT
TRBV5-1	TRBJ2-5	ASSLLSETQY
TRBV27	TRBJ2-5	ASSWGRRETQY
TRBV7-2	TRBJ1-2	ASSLWQGYGYT
TRBV7-2	TRBJ2-3	ASSLPSGGITDTQY
TRBV6-5	TRBJ2-5	ASSYSPQETQY
TRBV25-1	TRBJ2-1	ASSLSRNNEQF
TRBV12-3/TRBV12-4	TRBJ2-1	ASSLGGSFPYNEQF
TRBV3-1	TRBJ2-5	ASSQERRGARETQY
TRBV2	TRBJ1-2	ASRNSLIRGEYGYT
TRBV5-1	TRBJ2-3	ASAPLKDLTSTDTQY
TRBV5-1	TRBJ2-1	VRSLGGVGDEQF
TRBV5-1	TRBJ1-5	ASSLVGNQPQH
TRBV18	TRBJ2-3	ASSSDSSGTDTQY
TRBV12-3/TRBV12-4	TRBJ2-1	ASSWVINEQF
TRBV5-6	TRBJ1-1	ASLGGMNTEAF
TRBV6-5	TRBJ2-5	ATTNPGQNQETQY
TRBV10-3	TRBJ1-2	AISEQGPNYGYT
TRBV10-1	TRBJ1-2	ASSESCWDLWGNYGYT
TRBV4-3	TRBJ2-1	ASSQVNAVWGEGYNEQF
TRBV7-2	TRBJ1-1	ASRADRESTEAF
TRBV4-3	TRBJ1-1	ASSPDRGGNTEAF
TRBV20-1	TRBJ1-5	SARVAGTVNQPLH